This T cell receptor (beta chain) was captured by sequencing in a study of tumor-infiltrating lymphocytes in localized non-small cell lung cancer. Across the whole study: Resected tumor was paired with non-adjacent uninvolved lung from the same patient. Study findings and constraints: Higher tumor T cell infiltration than in uninvolved lung was supported by TCRbeta sequencing. Immunotypes IM1 and IM2 had similar TCR-derived T-cell fractions.

Turning to this clone: Its antigen is currently unknown.

TCRdb keeps only in-frame clones here, not all; method: immunoSEQ multiplex PCR. The sample yields 20,000 to 25,000 clones, 50% to 70% seen once. CDR3 length equals 13 residues. Germline CDR1 and CDR2: SGHTA and FQGNSA. Trimming took off 1 base at V and 1 base at J, with 4 bases between the two ends. The TCR was taken from a human donor with non-small cell lung cancer. The sequencing input was lung tumor tissue. The gene calls are TRBV7-2 and TRBJ2-5; D gene unclear. CDR3 protein: CASSLDFQETQYF. Here the CDR3 DNA reads TGTGCCAGCAGCTTAGACTTCCAAGAGACCCAGTACTTC.